Listed below are T cell receptor beta chains from one sample, sequenced in a study of blood T cell repertoires in COVID-19. Using immunoSEQ multiplex PCR, the repertoire was profiled, and TCRdb retains in-frame clones only, with some absent. The table includes 100,000 to 150,000 clones, 65% to 90% detected once. What was sequenced was peripheral blood. The receptors were sampled from an elderly man with active or convalescent COVID-19. The CDR3 runs from the conserved cysteine through the conserved F or W.

V: TRBV29-1
J: TRBJ2-7
CDR3: CSASSGTGSHEQYF

V: TRBV7-8
J: TRBJ1-6
CDR3: CASSPQPGDYNSPLHF

V: TRBV7-7
J: TRBJ2-5
CDR3: CASSLTGGQGEETQYF

V: TRBV28
J: TRBJ1-1
CDR3: CASSSGGINTEAFF

V: TRBV7-8
J: TRBJ2-3
CDR3: CASSSGSGGHSTDTQYF

V: TRBV25-1
J: TRBJ2-5
CDR3: CASRGQGALETQYF

V: TRBV4-3
J: TRBJ1-2
CDR3: CASSQGGALGYTF

V: TRBV20-1
J: TRBJ2-2
CDR3: CSASRNGGRPNTGELFF

V: TRBV5-1
J: TRBJ2-2
CDR3: CASSLGLNTGELFF

V: TRBV6-5
J: TRBJ2-7
CDR3: CASSSRSSGGYEQYF

V: TRBV12-3/TRBV12-4
J: TRBJ2-7
CDR3: CARKGVQYF

V: TRBV5-1
J: TRBJ1-1
CDR3: CASSSTGGWNTEAFF

V: TRBV3-1/TRBV3-2
J: TRBJ1-2
CDR3: CASTLQTGGGGYGYTF

V: TRBV28
J: TRBJ1-2
CDR3: CASSKTGGAGYGYTF

V: TRBV6-6
J: TRBJ2-2
CDR3: CASRDRANTGELFF

V: TRBV5-1
J: TRBJ2-2
CDR3: CASTPGRGAAGELFF

V: TRBV5-6
J: TRBJ1-6
CDR3: CASSWGTGDNSPLHF

V: TRBV6-4
J: TRBJ1-5
CDR3: CASSASRGFHQPQHF

V: TRBV7-3
J: TRBJ2-1
CDR3: CASSLQASYNEQFF

V: TRBV19
J: TRBJ2-5
CDR3: CASSRGTLETQYF

V: TRBV7-2
J: TRBJ2-5
CDR3: CASSIQGGFQETQYF

V: TRBV15
J: TRBJ1-5
CDR3: CATSRDRDSNQPQHF

V: TRBV7-8
J: TRBJ2-5
CDR3: CASTPWFQERGSETQYF

V: TRBV18
J: TRBJ1-1
CDR3: CASSPFGTGNTEAFF

V: TRBV28
J: TRBJ2-3
CDR3: CASSLRGYGTDTQYF

V: TRBV20-1
J: TRBJ2-2
CDR3: CSASPGRVRTGELFF

V: TRBV28
J: TRBJ1-6
CDR3: CAGSAGTGDSPLHF

V: TRBV23-1
J: TRBJ2-5
CDR3: CASSQSNSKETQYF